One TCR beta chain is described in this entry. The target antigen is unknown. Germline assignment: CDR1 SNHLY and CDR2 FYNNEI. V was cut by 8 bases and J by 5 bases, with 10 bases left in between. The CDR3 extends over 12 amino acids. The assay was immunoSEQ multiplex PCR, and TCRdb's table has in-frame clones only and misses some. This repertoire shows roughly 140,000 clones, over 90% found once; its top ten account for about 1.5%. The data are from a study of CD4+ T cells in melanoma. The study, taken as a whole, reports: Reportedly, melanoma neoantigen-specific CD4+ T cells showed varied differentiation states.

This TCR was sampled from a human donor with melanoma. The chain recombines TRBV2 with TRBJ1-5; D gene uncertain. The CDR3 loop is CASRESHQPQHF. In nucleotides, the CDR3 is TGTGCCAGCCGGGAGTCACATCAGCCCCAGCATTTT.